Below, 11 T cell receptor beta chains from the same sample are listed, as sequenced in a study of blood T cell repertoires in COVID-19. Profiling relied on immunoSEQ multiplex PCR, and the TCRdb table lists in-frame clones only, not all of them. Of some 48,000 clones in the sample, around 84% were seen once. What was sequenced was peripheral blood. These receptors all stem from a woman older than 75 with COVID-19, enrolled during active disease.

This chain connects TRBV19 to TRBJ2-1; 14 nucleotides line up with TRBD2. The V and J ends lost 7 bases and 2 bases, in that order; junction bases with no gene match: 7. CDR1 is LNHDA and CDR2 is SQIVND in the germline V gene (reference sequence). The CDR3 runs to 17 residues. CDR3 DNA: TGTGCCAGTACCATGGGGACTAGCGGGGGAACCTACAATGAGCAGTTCTTC. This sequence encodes CASTMGTSGGTYNEQFF.

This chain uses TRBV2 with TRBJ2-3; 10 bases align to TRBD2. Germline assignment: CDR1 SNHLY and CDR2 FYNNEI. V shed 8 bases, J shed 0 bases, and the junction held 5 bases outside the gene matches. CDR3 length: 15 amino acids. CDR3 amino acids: CASRLTSGSTDTQYF. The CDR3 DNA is TGTGCCAGCCGCTTGACTAGCGGGAGCACAGATACGCAGTATTTT.

CDR3 DNA sequence: TGTGCCAGCAGCTTACTCGACAGACCACTTAGCAATCAGCCCCAGCATTTT. Protein: CASSLLDRPLSNQPQHF. The chain recombines TRBV7-8 with TRBJ1-5; D perhaps matches TRBD1 (5 bases). This CDR3 spans 17 amino acids. Germline CDR1 is SGHVS and CDR2 is FQNEAQ. The germline V and J ends were trimmed by 2 bases and 0 bases, with 14 bases remaining between them.

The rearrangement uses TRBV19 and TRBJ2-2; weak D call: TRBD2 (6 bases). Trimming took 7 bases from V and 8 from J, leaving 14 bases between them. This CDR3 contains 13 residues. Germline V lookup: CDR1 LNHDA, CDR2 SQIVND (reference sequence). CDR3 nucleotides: TGTGCCAGTAACTCCCAAGGAGGGGGGGAGCTGTTTTTT. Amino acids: CASNSQGGGELFF.

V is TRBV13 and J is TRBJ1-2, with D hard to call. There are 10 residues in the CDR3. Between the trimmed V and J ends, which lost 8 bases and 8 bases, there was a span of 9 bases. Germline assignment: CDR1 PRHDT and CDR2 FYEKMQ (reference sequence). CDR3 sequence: CASYPVGYTF. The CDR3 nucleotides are TGTGCCAGCTATCCTGTCGGCTACACCTTC. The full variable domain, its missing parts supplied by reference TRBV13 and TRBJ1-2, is AAGVIQSPRHLIKEKRETATLKCYPIPRHDTVYWYQQGPGQDPQFLISFYEKMQSDKGSIPDRFSAQQFSDYHSELNMSSLELGDSALYFCASYPVGYTFGSGTRLTVV.

The CDR3 region has the DNA TGCGCCAGCAGCCAAACGACCTCGTTGGGGAGGGCAACTAATGAAAAACTGTTTTTT. This encodes CASSQTTSLGRATNEKLFF. V gene TRBV4-1 combines with J gene TRBJ1-4; D is unresolved. V lost 2 bases to trimming and J lost 0 bases, with 19 bases between them. The V gene's germline CDR1 is MGHRA and CDR2 YSYEKL. This CDR3 region has 19 residues.

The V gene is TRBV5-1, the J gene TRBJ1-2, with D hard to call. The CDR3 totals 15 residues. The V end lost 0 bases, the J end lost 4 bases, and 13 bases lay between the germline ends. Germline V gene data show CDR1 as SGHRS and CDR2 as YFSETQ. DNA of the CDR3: TGCGCCAGCAGCTTGGCCGAGGATCTGGCCTATGGCTACACCTTC. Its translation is CASSLAEDLAYGYTF.

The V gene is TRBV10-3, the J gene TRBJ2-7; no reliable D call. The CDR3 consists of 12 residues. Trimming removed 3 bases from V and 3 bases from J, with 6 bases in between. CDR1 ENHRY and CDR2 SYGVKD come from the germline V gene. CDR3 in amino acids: CAISDSGYEQYF. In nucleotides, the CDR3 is TGTGCCATCAGTGACTCCGGCTACGAGCAGTACTTC.

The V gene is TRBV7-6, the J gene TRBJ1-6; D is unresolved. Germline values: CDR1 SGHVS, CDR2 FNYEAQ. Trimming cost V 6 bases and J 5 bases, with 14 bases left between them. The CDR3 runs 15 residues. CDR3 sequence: CASRPDLADNSPLHF. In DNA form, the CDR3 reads TGTGCCAGCAGGCCGGACCTAGCCGATAATTCACCCCTCCACTTT.

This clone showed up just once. The CDR3 DNA is TGTGCCAGCAGCCGTTGGACTAGCGGGGCTAGAGAGCAGTTCTTC. Its translation is CASSRWTSGAREQFF. This chain links TRBV7-2 with TRBJ2-1; 12 bases map to TRBD2. Germline loops: CDR1 SGHTA, CDR2 FQGNSA. J lost 10 bases, V lost 5 bases, and 9 bases had no gene match. The CDR3 contains 15 residues.

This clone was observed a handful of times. CDR3 DNA: TGCGCCAGCAGCTTAGTAACAGGGTACACCGGGGAGCTGTTTTTT. Residues: CASSLVTGYTGELFF. The chain couples TRBV5-1 to TRBJ2-2; D perhaps matches TRBD1 (6 bases). From germline, CDR1 is SGHRS and CDR2 YFSETQ. The CDR3 has 15 residues. The V end lost 2 bases, the J end lost 3 bases, and 11 bases lay between the germline ends.